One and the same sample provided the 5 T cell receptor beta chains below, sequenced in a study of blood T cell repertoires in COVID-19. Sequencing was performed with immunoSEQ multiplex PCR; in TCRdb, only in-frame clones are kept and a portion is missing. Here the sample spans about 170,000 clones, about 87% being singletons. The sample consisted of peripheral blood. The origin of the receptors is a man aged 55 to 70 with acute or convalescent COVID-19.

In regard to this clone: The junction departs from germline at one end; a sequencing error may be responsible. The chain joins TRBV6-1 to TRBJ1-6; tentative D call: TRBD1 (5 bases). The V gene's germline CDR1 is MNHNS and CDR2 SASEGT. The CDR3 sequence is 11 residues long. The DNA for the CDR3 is TGTGCCAGCAGTGAGCAGGGCCCTGAGAACTTT. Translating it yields CASSEQGPENF.

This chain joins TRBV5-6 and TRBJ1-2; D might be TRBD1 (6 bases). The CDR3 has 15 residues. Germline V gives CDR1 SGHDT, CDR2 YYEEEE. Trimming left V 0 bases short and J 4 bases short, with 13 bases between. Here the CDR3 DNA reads TGTGCCAGCAGCTTGGGCCGGGACACCCTCTATGGCTACACCTTC. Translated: CASSLGRDTLYGYTF.

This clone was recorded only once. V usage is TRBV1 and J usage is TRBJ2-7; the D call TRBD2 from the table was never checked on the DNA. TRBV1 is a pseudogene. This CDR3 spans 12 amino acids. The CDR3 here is CTSSLSPRGQYV. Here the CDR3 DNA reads TGCACCAGCAGCCTCTCCCCCCGGGGGCAGTACGTC.

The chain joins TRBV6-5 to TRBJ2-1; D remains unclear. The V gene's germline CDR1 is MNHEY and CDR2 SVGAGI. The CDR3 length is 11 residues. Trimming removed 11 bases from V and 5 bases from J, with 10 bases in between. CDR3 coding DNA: TGTGCCGCGTCCTCTAACAATGAGCAGTTCTTC. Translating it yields CAASSNNEQFF.

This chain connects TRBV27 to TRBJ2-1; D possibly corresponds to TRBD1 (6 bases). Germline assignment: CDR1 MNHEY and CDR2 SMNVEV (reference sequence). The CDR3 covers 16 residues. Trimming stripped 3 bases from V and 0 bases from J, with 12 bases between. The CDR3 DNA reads TGTGCCAGCAGTTTCGGACAGAACCCCTCCTACAATGAGCAGTTCTTC. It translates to CASSFGQNPSYNEQFF.